Each of the 27 T cell receptor beta chains below was sequenced from the same sample in a study of long-term antiretroviral therapy in people with HIV. Runs used v3.0 of the immunoSEQ assay and were done at survey level. The method was immunoSEQ multiplex PCR; TCRdb's version includes in-frame clones alone and lacks a portion of them. The sample has over 15,000 clones, approximately 80% seen once. The sequences come from unsorted PBMCs, collected 0.1 years before starting antiretroviral therapy. These receptors were obtained from a man aged 18 to 30 with HIV.

J is TRBJ2-7 and V is TRBV19; possibly TRBD1 for D (6 bases). The CDR3 consists of 15 residues. The V end was cut by 4 bases, the J end by 2 bases, with 15 bases between. Germline V gene lookup returns CDR1 LNHDA and CDR2 SQIVND (reference sequence). CDR3 coding DNA: TGTGCCAGTAGTAGTTGGGACAAATTTCCCTACGAGCAGTACTTC. Its protein product is CASSSWDKFPYEQYF.

The rearrangement joins TRBV4-3 to TRBJ2-7, with D uncertain. This CDR3 is built from 13 residues. The germline gives CDR1 LGHNA, CDR2 YSLEER. With 1 base removed from V and 7 bases from J, the gap between germline ends came to 11 bases. The CDR3: CASSQGTGREQYF. The CDR3 nucleotides are TGCGCCAGCAGCCAAGGAACCGGGCGAGAGCAGTACTTC.

The gene calls are TRBV5-1 and TRBJ2-7, with TRBD1 matching over 8 bases. V gave up 3 bases and J gave up 7 bases; unmatched junction bases: 12. Per germline, CDR1 SGHRS and CDR2 YFSETQ. This CDR3 comprises 15 residues. The CDR3 DNA reads TGCGCCAGCAGCTCTTCAGGGGGCGCAGGGGAAGAGCAGTACTTC. Its translation is CASSSSGGAGEEQYF.

This chain uses TRBV5-1 with TRBJ2-1; 10 nucleotides line up with TRBD2. CDR3 length: 15 residues. Germline CDR1 is SGHRS and CDR2 is YFSETQ. Unmatched junction bases numbered 6, after V lost 2 bases and J lost 7 bases. CDR3 coding DNA: TGCGCCAGCAGCTTTAAGCTAGCGGGAGTTAATGAGCAGTTCTTC. Translated, it gives CASSFKLAGVNEQFF.

This clone appeared once. The CDR3 reads CASSRRIDGNTEAFF. As DNA, the CDR3 is TGTGCCAGCAGTAGGAGGATCGATGGGAACACTGAAGCTTTCTTT. V and J are TRBV2 and TRBJ1-1; D is ambiguous. Looked up from germline, CDR1 is SNHLY and CDR2 is FYNNEI. V shed 5 bases and J shed 1 base, with 14 bases lying between them. This CDR3 has 15 residues.

This chain joins TRBV9 and TRBJ2-6, with 8 bases fitting TRBD2. V dropped 1 base and J dropped 0; count of bases not matched to a gene: 0. The CDR3 totals 16 residues. Germline CDR1 SGDLS, CDR2 YYNGEE. The DNA of the CDR3 is TGTGCCAGCAGCGTAACTAGCGGCTCTGGGGCCAACGTCCTGACTTTC. Translation: CASSVTSGSGANVLTF.

The chain carries TRBV2 and TRBJ1-1; perhaps TRBD1 as D (5 bases). CDR3 length equals 13 residues. Trimming stripped 6 bases from V and 1 base from J, with 9 bases between. Germline assignment: CDR1 SNHLY and CDR2 FYNNEI. CDR3 amino acids: CASRVGGNTEAFF. Here the CDR3 DNA reads TGTGCCAGCAGGGTGGGGGGGAACACTGAAGCTTTCTTT.

The chain combines TRBV18 with TRBJ1-2, with 7 bases identical to TRBD1. CDR3 length: 15 residues. Germline CDR1 and CDR2: KGHSH and LQKENI. The V and J ends lost 2 bases and 2 bases, in that order; junction bases with no gene match: 5. CDR3 sequence reads: CASSPMTGPNYGYTF. CDR3 nucleotides: TGTGCCAGCTCACCAATGACAGGGCCCAACTATGGCTACACCTTC.

The V and J genes are TRBV7-3 and TRBJ2-3; 10 nucleotides agree with TRBD1. The CDR3 extends over 14 amino acids. V lost 6 bases, J lost 4 bases, and 4 bases stayed unmatched. Looked up from germline, CDR1 is SGHTA and CDR2 is FQGTGA. CDR3 protein: CASRSGQGADTQYF. The CDR3 coding sequence is TGTGCCAGCAGGTCCGGACAGGGGGCAGATACGCAGTATTTT.

The chain uses TRBV9 and TRBJ1-1; D might be TRBD1 (5 bases). The V gene lost 2 bases and the J gene lost 2 bases, with 13 bases spanning the gap. Germline CDR1 SGDLS, CDR2 YYNGEE. The CDR3 loop spans 15 amino acids. The chain's CDR3 is CASSVNPGLNTEAFF. In DNA, the CDR3 is TGTGCCAGCAGCGTGAATCCGGGGCTAAACACTGAAGCTTTCTTT.

V and J are TRBV21-1 and TRBJ2-3; the table calls TRBD2, which could not be checked here. TRBV21-1 is shown as a pseudogene. The length of the CDR3 is 16 residues. The CDR3 protein is CASSKRLAVLQDTQYF. The CDR3 DNA reads TGTGCCAGCAGCAAAAGGCTAGCGGTCCTTCAGGATACGCAGTATTTT.

The rearrangement joins TRBV7-8 to TRBJ1-1; 9 nucleotides align to TRBD1. Trimming took 5 bases from V and 5 from J; bases not matched to a gene: 6. CDR1 is SGHVS, CDR2 FQNEAQ, per germline. The CDR3 totals 14 residues. CDR3 sequence reads: CASSLGTGWTEAFF. The CDR3 bases are TGTGCCAGCAGCCTGGGGACAGGGTGGACTGAAGCTTTCTTT.

V is TRBV18 and J is TRBJ1-1; D perhaps matches TRBD1 (5 bases). This CDR3 contains 15 residues. The ends were cut back, 2 bases at V and 3 bases at J, with 13 bases in the middle. Germline CDR1 KGHSH, CDR2 LQKENI. CDR3 in amino acids: CASSPYIGGDTEAFF. CDR3 in DNA: TGTGCCAGCTCACCATATATCGGGGGGGACACTGAAGCTTTCTTT.

The chain joins TRBV2 to TRBJ1-1; D is uncertain. This CDR3 comprises 11 residues. Germline assignment: CDR1 SNHLY and CDR2 FYNNEI. V was shortened by 1 base and J by 11 bases, with 8 bases between the two germline ends. CDR3 nucleotide sequence: TGTGCCAGCAGTGAAGAGGTCGGGGCTTTCTTT. This gives the protein CASSEEVGAFF.

This clone was detected once. The chain combines TRBV11-3 with TRBJ2-5, with 7 bases identical to TRBD1. V was pared by 3 bases and J by 4 bases, with 14 bases of the junction left unmatched. CDR3 length: 17 residues. Germline V lookup: CDR1 SGHNT, CDR2 YENEEA. The CDR3 region is CASSFRTGLSTSETQYF. CDR3 sequence (DNA): TGTGCCAGCAGCTTCCGGACAGGCTTGAGTACGTCAGAGACCCAGTACTTC.

The chain is built from TRBV10-3 and TRBJ2-3; tentative D call: TRBD2 (5 bases). This CDR3 has 16 residues. V was cut by 3 bases and J by 2 bases, with 15 bases left in between. In germline, CDR1 is ENHRY, CDR2 SYGVKD. The CDR3 region is CAISDSEMELTDTQYF. As DNA, the CDR3 is TGTGCCATCAGTGATAGCGAGATGGAGCTCACAGATACGCAGTATTTT.

This clone has only one observation. CDR3 sequence: CASSFGAGADTGELFF. The CDR3 bases are TGCGCCAGCAGCTTTGGGGCGGGGGCGGACACCGGGGAGCTGTTTTTT. V is TRBV5-1 and J is TRBJ2-2, with D maybe TRBD2 (7 bases). With 2 bases removed from V and 3 bases from J, the gap between germline ends came to 14 bases. The CDR3 runs to 16 residues. CDR1 and CDR2 from the germline V gene are SGHRS and YFSETQ.

The rearrangement joins TRBV7-2 to TRBJ1-5; tentative D call: TRBD1 (5 bases). Germline-derived CDR1 and CDR2 are SGHTA and FQGNSA. The CDR3 contains 14 residues. Trimming took 1 base from V and 9 from J, leaving 13 bases between them. The CDR3 region is CASSLDHQGGPQHF. In DNA, the CDR3 is TGTGCCAGCAGCTTAGACCACCAGGGCGGGCCCCAGCATTTT.

This chain connects TRBV11-2 to TRBJ2-2; D uncertain. The CDR3 runs 15 residues. V lost 2 bases, J lost 0 bases, and 7 bases lay in between. CDR1 and CDR2 from the germline V gene are SGHAT and FQNNGV. The CDR3 DNA reads TGTGCCAGCAGCTTAAGGCAGGCGAACACCGGGGAGCTGTTTTTT. Translated: CASSLRQANTGELFF.

The gene calls are TRBV11-2 and TRBJ2-5; 8 bases align to TRBD2. Germline V lookup: CDR1 SGHAT, CDR2 FQNNGV. The CDR3 extends over 15 amino acids. V shed 6 bases, J shed 4 bases, and the junction held 10 bases outside the gene matches. CDR3 residues: CASRSPGGASETQYF. The CDR3 nucleotides read TGTGCCAGCAGGTCCCCCGGGGGGGCCTCAGAGACCCAGTACTTC.

By frequency in the sample, this clone is large. The rearrangement joins TRBV13 to TRBJ1-1; D is perhaps TRBD1 (5 bases). This CDR3 comprises 14 residues. Trimming stripped 1 base from V and 5 bases from J, with 11 bases between. The germline V gene has CDR1 PRHDT and CDR2 FYEKMQ (reference sequence). CDR3 nucleotide sequence: TGTGCCAGCAGCTTAGAAGGGGTTCGAACTGAAGCTTTCTTT. Protein sequence: CASSLEGVRTEAFF.

This clone was seen once. The chain carries TRBV18 and TRBJ2-7; D gene uncertain. V lost 0 bases, J lost 6 bases, and 9 bases lay in between. The CDR3 is made up of 13 amino acids. Germline CDR1 is KGHSH and CDR2 is LQKENI. Here the CDR3 reads CASSPPSVAEQYF. CDR3 DNA: TGTGCCAGCTCACCACCGTCTGTTGCCGAGCAGTACTTC. Filled out from reference TRBV18 and TRBJ2-7, the complete variable domain reads NAGVMQNPRHLVRRRGQEARLRCSPMKGHSHVYWYRQLPEEGLKFMVYLQKENIIDESGMPKERFSAEFPKEGPSILRIQQVVRGDSAAYFCASSPPSVAEQYFGPGTRLTVT.

This clone was counted between two and nine times. This chain links TRBV9 with TRBJ1-5; D remains unclear. This CDR3 comprises 14 residues. The germline V gene encodes CDR1 SGDLS and CDR2 YYNGEE. V dropped 0 bases and J dropped 4 bases, with 8 bases sitting between them. In DNA, the CDR3 is TGTGCCAGCAGCGTAGACAGCGGTAATCAGCCCCAGCATTTT. Protein sequence: CASSVDSGNQPQHF.

The CDR3 coding sequence is TGCGCCAGCAGCTTGGACAATGGGGACACTGAAGCTTTCTTT. Its protein is CASSLDNGDTEAFF. The rearrangement joins TRBV5-1 to TRBJ1-1; D is unresolved. The V end lost 0 bases, the J end lost 3 bases, and 9 bases lay between the germline ends. Germline assignment: CDR1 SGHRS and CDR2 YFSETQ. The CDR3 is made up of 14 amino acids.

The chain uses TRBV2 and TRBJ2-3, with TRBD2 matching 15 bases. This CDR3 is 16 amino acids long. Germline V gene data show CDR1 as SNHLY and CDR2 as FYNNEI. The trim removed 4 bases at V and 1 base at J, leaving 0 bases unmatched. The CDR3 sequence is CASSGTSGRGTDTQYF. CDR3 nucleotides: TGTGCCAGCAGTGGGACTAGCGGGAGGGGCACAGATACGCAGTATTTT.

The rearrangement links TRBV6-1 to TRBJ1-4; the D gene is possibly TRBD1 (5 bases). V shed 6 bases and J shed 5 bases, with 16 bases lying between them. The CDR3 runs 15 residues. Germline-derived CDR1 and CDR2 are MNHNS and SASEGT. CDR3 nucleotides: TGTGCCAGCAGCGGGTGGGGGACTCAGAATGAAAAACTGTTTTTT. Its protein is CASSGWGTQNEKLFF.

The rearrangement uses TRBV6-5 and TRBJ1-5; D uncertain. The CDR3 covers 15 residues. Trimming cost V 7 bases and J 6 bases, with 19 bases left between them. CDR1 is MNHEY, CDR2 SVGAGI, per germline. The CDR3 bases are TGTGCCAGCAAAATCGACGCAAGATCGGTTCAGCCCCAGCATTTT. As protein: CASKIDARSVQPQHF.